Listed below are T cell receptor beta chains from one sample, sequenced in a study of blood T cell repertoires in COVID-19. Profiled with immunoSEQ multiplex PCR; TCRdb holds only in-frame clones, not every one. This table has tens of thousands of clones, about four fifths appearing once. The sample consisted of peripheral blood. Every receptor here comes from a woman aged 80 or over with active or convalescent COVID-19. CDR3s include the opening cysteine and the closing phenylalanine or tryptophan. A D gene is named only where the DNA matches it firmly. Size is omitted from some rows. Given values are once, few, many or a class for expanded clones.

J: TRBJ1-2; size: NA; V: TRBV21-1; D: NA; CDR3: CASSSRVPGQGKDWYGYTF
J: TRBJ1-1; size: few; V: TRBV5-1; D: TRBD1; CDR3: CASSQETGGQTEAFF
J: TRBJ1-1; size: NA; V: TRBV5-1; D: TRBD1; CDR3: CASSWTGGGPEAFF
J: TRBJ2-7; size: NA; V: TRBV7-2; D: TRBD2; CDR3: CASSLRGVERYF
J: TRBJ1-2; size: NA; V: TRBV7-6; D: NA; CDR3: CASSSSLKDTPNYGYTF
J: TRBJ2-7; size: many; V: TRBV6-5; D: TRBD2; CDR3: CASSYSAGEESEQYF
J: TRBJ2-1; size: NA; V: TRBV3-1/TRBV3-2; D: NA; CDR3: CASSQDASGGHNEQFF
J: TRBJ1-1; size: NA; V: TRBV7-9; D: NA; CDR3: CASSALAGPPKGAFF
J: TRBJ2-7; size: NA; V: TRBV7-2; D: NA; CDR3: CASSRSTGSDEQYF
J: TRBJ2-4; size: NA; V: TRBV27; D: NA; CDR3: CASRSGDIQYF
J: TRBJ2-5; size: NA; V: TRBV12-3/TRBV12-4; D: TRBD2; CDR3: CASSSLAGETQYF
J: TRBJ2-2; size: NA; V: TRBV11-2; D: TRBD2; CDR3: CASSLPLGEGTGELFF
J: TRBJ2-7; size: NA; V: TRBV11-2; D: TRBD1; CDR3: CASSSSSGTGVYEQYF
J: TRBJ2-3; size: NA; V: TRBV5-1; D: TRBD2; CDR3: CASCPTGERGGGADTQYF
J: TRBJ2-1; size: few; V: TRBV5-4; D: TRBD1; CDR3: CASSYRDRPDNEQFF
J: TRBJ2-7; size: NA; V: TRBV4-3; D: NA; CDR3: CASSQDTGTYEQYF
J: TRBJ2-3; size: NA; V: TRBV2; D: TRBD1; CDR3: CASSLGGYTDTQYF
J: TRBJ2-1; size: NA; V: TRBV5-1; D: TRBD2; CDR3: CASSSQLAGGLNEQFF
J: TRBJ1-2; size: NA; V: TRBV4-1; D: NA; CDR3: CASSQDVQGAYGYTF
J: TRBJ2-5; size: NA; V: TRBV30; D: NA; CDR3: CAWTFGGTQETQYF
J: TRBJ2-3; size: few; V: TRBV29-1; D: TRBD2; CDR3: CSVGLAGNTDTQYF
J: TRBJ1-5; size: NA; V: TRBV12-3/TRBV12-4; D: NA; CDR3: CASRQGYQPQHF
J: TRBJ2-2; size: NA; V: TRBV6-2/TRBV6-3; D: TRBD1; CDR3: CASTPPPSGGPGGELFF
J: TRBJ2-5; size: NA; V: TRBV6-5; D: NA; CDR3: CASSYREPTWETQYF
J: TRBJ2-2; size: NA; V: TRBV5-6; D: NA; CDR3: CASSQGGRGGELFF
J: TRBJ1-6; size: NA; V: TRBV7-9; D: NA; CDR3: CASSLTEYNSPLHF
J: TRBJ2-5; size: NA; V: TRBV12-3/TRBV12-4; D: NA; CDR3: CASSFRIEETQYF
J: TRBJ2-7; size: NA; V: TRBV28; D: NA; CDR3: CASSLGWSYEQYF
J: TRBJ2-5; size: NA; V: TRBV24-1; D: NA; CDR3: CATAVGSQETQYF
J: TRBJ1-4; size: NA; V: TRBV5-1; D: NA; CDR3: CASSLGGTGNEKLFF
J: TRBJ2-5; size: NA; V: TRBV5-4; D: NA; CDR3: CASSPTTGVGETQYF
J: TRBJ2-3; size: few; V: TRBV19; D: TRBD2; CDR3: CATLGGSSGGDPSTDTQYF
J: TRBJ2-1; size: NA; V: TRBV19; D: TRBD2; CDR3: CASRSGGRYNEQFF
J: TRBJ1-5; size: NA; V: TRBV19; D: NA; CDR3: CASRTTWDQPQHF
J: TRBJ2-5; size: NA; V: TRBV11-2; D: TRBD2; CDR3: CASSLDAGGWIMETQYF
J: TRBJ1-1; size: NA; V: TRBV10-3; D: NA; CDR3: CAISAGANTEAFF
J: TRBJ2-7; size: NA; V: TRBV7-2; D: NA; CDR3: CASSLAGQGSYEQYF
J: TRBJ1-1; size: NA; V: TRBV6-2/TRBV6-3; D: NA; CDR3: CASSYLVGGNPNTEAFF
J: TRBJ2-3; size: NA; V: TRBV9; D: TRBD2; CDR3: CASAGGPTDTQYF
J: TRBJ2-5; size: few; V: TRBV5-1; D: NA; CDR3: CASSSWDSQETQYF
J: TRBJ1-1; size: NA; V: TRBV4-3; D: TRBD1; CDR3: CASSQDPGQGGMNTEAFF
J: TRBJ2-5; size: NA; V: TRBV29-1; D: NA; CDR3: CSVEHGNQETQYF